Listed here is a single TCR beta chain. This CDR3 contains 15 residues. The V gene lost 4 bases and the J gene lost 3 bases, with 12 bases spanning the gap. From germline, CDR1 is MNHEY and CDR2 SMNVEV (reference sequence). CD45RO-negative CD8 cells positively selected for CCR7 made up the naive population, which excluded terminally differentiated effector memory CD45RA+ cells. The assay was immunoSEQ multiplex PCR, and TCRdb's table has in-frame clones only and misses some. The sample shows roughly 2.1 million clones, about 92% of them seen only once. This specimen belongs to a study of shared clonotypes between healthy human individuals.

The rearrangement joins TRBV27 to TRBJ1-4; perhaps TRBD1 as D (6 bases). Sequenced input: naive CD8+ T cells from PBMCs. This TCR derives from a man younger than 35 in good health. Some clones in this sample may be carry-over from other donors' samples. CDR3 residues: CASSSVGAPNEKLFF. The CDR3 region has the DNA TGTGCCAGCAGTTCTGTGGGGGCTCCTAATGAAAAACTGTTTTTT.